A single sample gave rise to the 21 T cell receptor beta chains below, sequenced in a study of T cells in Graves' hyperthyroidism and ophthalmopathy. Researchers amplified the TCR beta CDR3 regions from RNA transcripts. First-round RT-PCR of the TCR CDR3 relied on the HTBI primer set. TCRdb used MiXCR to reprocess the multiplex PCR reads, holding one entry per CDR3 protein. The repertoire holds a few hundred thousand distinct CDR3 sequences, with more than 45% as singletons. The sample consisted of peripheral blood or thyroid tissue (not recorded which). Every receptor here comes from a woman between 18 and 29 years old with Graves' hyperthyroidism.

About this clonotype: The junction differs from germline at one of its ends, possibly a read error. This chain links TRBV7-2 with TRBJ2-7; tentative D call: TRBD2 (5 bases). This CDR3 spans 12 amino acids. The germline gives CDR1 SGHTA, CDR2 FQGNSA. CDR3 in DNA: TGCGCCAGCAGCGGTCTTTTCGACGAGCAGTACTTC. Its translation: CASSGLFDEQYF.

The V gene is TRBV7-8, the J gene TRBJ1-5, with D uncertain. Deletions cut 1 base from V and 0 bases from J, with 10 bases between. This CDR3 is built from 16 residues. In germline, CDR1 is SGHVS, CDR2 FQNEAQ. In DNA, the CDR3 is TGTGCCAGCAGCTTAGGTCGGGTGGATAGCAATCAGCCCCAGCATTTT. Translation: CASSLGRVDSNQPQHF. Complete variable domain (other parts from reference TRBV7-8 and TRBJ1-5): GAGVSQSPRYKVAKRGQDVALRCDPISGHVSLFWYQQALGQGPEFLTYFQNEAQLDKSGLPSDRFFAERPEGSVSTLKIQRTQQEDSAVYLCASSLGRVDSNQPQHFGDGTRLSIL.

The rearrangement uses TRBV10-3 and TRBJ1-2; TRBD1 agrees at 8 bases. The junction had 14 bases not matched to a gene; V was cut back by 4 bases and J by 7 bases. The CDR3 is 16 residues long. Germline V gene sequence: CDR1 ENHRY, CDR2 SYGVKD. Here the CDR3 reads CAISADSPDREGGYTF. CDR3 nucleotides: TGTGCCATCAGTGCCGACTCCCCGGACAGGGAGGGTGGCTACACCTTC.

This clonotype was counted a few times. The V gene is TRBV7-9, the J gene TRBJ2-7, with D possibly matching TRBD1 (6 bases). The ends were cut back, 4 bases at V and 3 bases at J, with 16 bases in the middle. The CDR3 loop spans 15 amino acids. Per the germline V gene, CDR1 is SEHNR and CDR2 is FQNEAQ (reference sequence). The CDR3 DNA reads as TGTGCCAGCAGCTCCGCCCTCCGGGACAACTACGAGCAGTACTTC. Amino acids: CASSSALRDNYEQYF.

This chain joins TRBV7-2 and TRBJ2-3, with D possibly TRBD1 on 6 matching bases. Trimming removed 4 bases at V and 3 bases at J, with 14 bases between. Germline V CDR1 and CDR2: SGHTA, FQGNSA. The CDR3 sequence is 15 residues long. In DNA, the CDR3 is TGTGCCAGCAGCTCGCACCCGAGGGGGACAGATACGCAGTATTTT. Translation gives CASSSHPRGTDTQYF.

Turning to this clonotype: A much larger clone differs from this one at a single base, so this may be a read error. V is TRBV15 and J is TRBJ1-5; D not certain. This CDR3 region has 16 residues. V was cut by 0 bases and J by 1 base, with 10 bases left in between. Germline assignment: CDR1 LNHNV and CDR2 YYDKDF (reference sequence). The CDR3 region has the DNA TGTGCCACCAGCAGAGATCGGCTGGGGAGCAATCAGCCCCAGCATTTT. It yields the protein CATSRDRLGSNQPQHF. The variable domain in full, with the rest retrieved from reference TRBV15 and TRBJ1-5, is DAMVIQNPRYQVTQFGKPVTLSCSQTLNHNVMYWYQQKSSQAPKLLFHYYDKDFNNEADTPDNFQSRRPNTSFCFLDIRSPGLGDTAMYLCATSRDRLGSNQPQHFGDGTRLSIL.

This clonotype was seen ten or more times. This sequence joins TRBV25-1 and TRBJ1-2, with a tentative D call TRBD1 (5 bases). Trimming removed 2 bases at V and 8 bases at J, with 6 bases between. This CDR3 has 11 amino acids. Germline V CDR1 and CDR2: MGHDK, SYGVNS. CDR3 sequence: CASSEGGGYTF. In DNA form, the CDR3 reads TGTGCCAGCAGTGAAGGGGGAGGCTACACCTTC.

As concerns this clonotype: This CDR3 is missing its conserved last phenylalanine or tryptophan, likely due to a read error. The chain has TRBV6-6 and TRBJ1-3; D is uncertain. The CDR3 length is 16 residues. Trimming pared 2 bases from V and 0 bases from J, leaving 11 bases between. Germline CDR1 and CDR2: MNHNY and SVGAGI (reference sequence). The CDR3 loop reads CASSYRGPSSGNTIYY. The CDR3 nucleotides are TGTGCCAGCAGTTACCGTGGCCCCTCCTCTGGAAACACCATATATTAT.

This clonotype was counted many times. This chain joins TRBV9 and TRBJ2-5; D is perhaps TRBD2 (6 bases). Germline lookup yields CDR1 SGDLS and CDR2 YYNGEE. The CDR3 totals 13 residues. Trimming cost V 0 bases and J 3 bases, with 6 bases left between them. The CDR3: CASSVAGEETQYF. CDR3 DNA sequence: TGTGCCAGCAGCGTAGCGGGAGAAGAGACCCAGTACTTC.

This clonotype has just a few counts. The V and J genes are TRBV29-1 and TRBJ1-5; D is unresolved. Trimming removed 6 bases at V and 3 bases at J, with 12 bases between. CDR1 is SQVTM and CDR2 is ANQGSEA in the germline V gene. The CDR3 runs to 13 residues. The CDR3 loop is CSVSFGSNQPQHF. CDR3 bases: TGCAGCGTCAGTTTCGGCTCCAATCAGCCCCAGCATTTT. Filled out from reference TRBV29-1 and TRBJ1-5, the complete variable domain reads SAVISQKPSRDICQRGTSLTIQCQVDSQVTMMFWYRQQPGQSLTLIATANQGSEATYESGFVIDKFPISRPNLTFSTLTVSNMSPEDSSIYLCSVSFGSNQPQHFGDGTRLSIL.

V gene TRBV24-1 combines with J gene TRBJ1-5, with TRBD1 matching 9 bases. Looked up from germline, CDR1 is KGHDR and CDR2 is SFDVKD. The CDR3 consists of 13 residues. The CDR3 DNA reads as TGTGACCCCGACAGGGGGTTCAATCAGCCCCAGCATTTT. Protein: CDPDRGFNQPQHF.

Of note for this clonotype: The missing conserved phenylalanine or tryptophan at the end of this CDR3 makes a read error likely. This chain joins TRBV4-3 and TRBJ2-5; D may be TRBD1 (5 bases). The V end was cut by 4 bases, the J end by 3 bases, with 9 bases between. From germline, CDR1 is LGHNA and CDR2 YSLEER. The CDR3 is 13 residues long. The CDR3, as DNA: TGCGCCAGCAGCCCTGCCAGGGAAGAGACCCAGTACCTC. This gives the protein CASSPAREETQYL.

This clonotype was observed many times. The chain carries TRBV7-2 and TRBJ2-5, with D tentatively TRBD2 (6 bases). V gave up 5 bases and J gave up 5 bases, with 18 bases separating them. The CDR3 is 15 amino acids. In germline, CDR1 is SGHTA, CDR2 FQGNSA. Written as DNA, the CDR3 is TGTGCCAGCAGCCCGTGGGGGGAATCGATGGAGACCCAGTACTTC. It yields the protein CASSPWGESMETQYF.

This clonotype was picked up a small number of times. The CDR3 is CASSRGKGGNQPQHF. As DNA, the CDR3 is TGTGCCAGTAGTAGGGGGAAAGGAGGGAATCAGCCCCAGCATTTT. The rearrangement uses TRBV19 and TRBJ1-5; weak D call: TRBD1 (5 bases). V lost 4 bases to trimming and J lost 4 bases, with 14 bases between them. The CDR3 is made up of 15 amino acids. From germline, CDR1 is LNHDA and CDR2 SQIVND (reference sequence). Using reference TRBV19 and TRBJ1-5 for the parts outside the CDR3, the full variable domain is DGGITQSPKYLFRKEGQNVTLSCEQNLNHDAMYWYRQDPGQGLRLIYYSQIVNDFQKGDIAEGYSVSREKKESFPLTVTSAQKNPTAFYLCASSRGKGGNQPQHFGDGTRLSIL.

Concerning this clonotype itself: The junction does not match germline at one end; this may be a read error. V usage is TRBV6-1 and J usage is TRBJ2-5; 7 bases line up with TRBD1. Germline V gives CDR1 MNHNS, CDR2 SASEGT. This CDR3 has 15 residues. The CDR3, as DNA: TGTGCCAGCAGTGAATGGTGGGACAGCAAAGAGACCCGGTACTTC. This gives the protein CASSEWWDSKETRYF.

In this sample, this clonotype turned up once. The CDR3 region is CATSDRGGRLSGYTF. The CDR3, as DNA: TGTGCCACCAGTGACCGAGGGGGGAGGTTAAGTGGCTACACCTTC. The chain has TRBV24-1 and TRBJ1-2; a weak D match, TRBD1 (6 bases). The V end was cut by 4 bases, the J end by 7 bases, with 18 bases between. The length of the CDR3 is 15 residues. CDR1 KGHDR and CDR2 SFDVKD come from the germline V gene.

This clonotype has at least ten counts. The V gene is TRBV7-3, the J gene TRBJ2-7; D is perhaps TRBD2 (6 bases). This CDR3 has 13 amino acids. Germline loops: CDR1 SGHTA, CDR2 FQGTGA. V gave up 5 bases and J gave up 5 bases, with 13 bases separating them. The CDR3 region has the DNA TGTGCCAGCAGCCCCTCGGCGGGGAACGAGCAGTACTTC. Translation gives CASSPSAGNEQYF.

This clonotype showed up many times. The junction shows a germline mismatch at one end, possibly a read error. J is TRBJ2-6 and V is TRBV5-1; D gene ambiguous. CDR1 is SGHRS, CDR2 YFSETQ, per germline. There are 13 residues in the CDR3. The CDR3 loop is CASSLYGANVLTF. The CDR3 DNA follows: TGTGCCAGCAGTTTATATGGGGCCAACGTCCTGACTTTC.

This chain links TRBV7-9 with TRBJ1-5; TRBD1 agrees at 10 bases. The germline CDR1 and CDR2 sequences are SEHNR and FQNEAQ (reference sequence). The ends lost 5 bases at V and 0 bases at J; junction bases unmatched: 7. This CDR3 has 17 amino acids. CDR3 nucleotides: TGTGCCAGCAGCCTCGGACAGGGGGGATATAGCAATCAGCCCCAGCATTTT. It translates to CASSLGQGGYSNQPQHF.

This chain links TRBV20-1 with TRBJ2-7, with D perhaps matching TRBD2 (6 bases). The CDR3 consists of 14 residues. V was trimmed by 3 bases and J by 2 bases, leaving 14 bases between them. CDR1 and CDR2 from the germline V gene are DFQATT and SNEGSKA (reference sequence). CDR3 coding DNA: TGCAGTGCTAGCTACCTAGCGTCGGCCTACGAGCAGTACTTC. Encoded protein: CSASYLASAYEQYF.

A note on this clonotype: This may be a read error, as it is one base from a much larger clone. The CDR3 is CASSLEANVLTF. CDR3 sequence (DNA): TGTGCCAGCAGCTTAGAGGCCAACGTCCTGACTTTC. The chain carries TRBV7-9 and TRBJ2-6, with D unresolved. Looked up from germline, CDR1 is SEHNR and CDR2 is FQNEAQ (reference sequence). Trimming cost V 1 base and J 6 bases, with 1 base left between them. There are 12 residues in the CDR3. The variable domain in full, completed from reference TRBV7-9 and TRBJ2-6, reads DTGVSQNPRHKITKRGQNVTFRCDPISEHNRLYWYRQTLGQGPEFLTYFQNEAQLEKSRLLSDRFSAERPKGSFSTLEIQRTEQGDSAMYLCASSLEANVLTFGAGSRLTVL.